This is a list of T cell receptor beta chains from one sample in a study of blood T cells in healthy people across ages. TCRdb itself ran the 5' RACE reads through MiXCR, one entry per CDR3 protein. The sample contains over a million distinct CDR3 sequences, roughly 40% of which appear only once. The specimen was blood. The receptors shown here come from a woman between 18 and 29 years old in good health. Both conserved end residues are part of each CDR3. The D gene is left open where the match is weak. Expanded clones get a size class; other rows say once, few or many, or leave the size out.

d_call j_call v_call clone_size cdr3_nt cdr3_aa
. TRBJ1-5 TRBV27 . TGTGCCAGCAGTTTATGGGGGAGAGGGTCTGACAATCAGCCCCAGCATTTT CASSLWGRGSDNQPQHF
. TRBJ1-1 TRBV10-3 . TGTGCCATCAGTGAGCTAGCGGGAGCGAACACTGAAGCTTTCTTT CAISELAGANTEAFF
TRBD2 TRBJ2-1 TRBV6-1 many TGTGCCAGCAGCCCCCTTAGCGGGAGACCCAACAATGAGCAGTTCTTC CASSPLSGRPNNEQFF
. TRBJ1-6 TRBV6-6 . TGTGCCAGCAGTTACGCGGCCAGGGAGGATTCACCCCTCCACTTT CASSYAAREDSPLHF
. TRBJ1-1 TRBV6-9 . TGTGCCAGCAGTTATGCCAGGGACAACCGGTCTTTCTTT CASSYARDNRSFF
TRBD1 TRBJ2-5 TRBV5-1 . TGCGCCAGCAGCACCCCGGGACAGGGCCAAGAGACCCAGTACTTC CASSTPGQGQETQYF
. TRBJ2-3 TRBV4-2 many TGTGCCAGCAGCCTCGGGTATACGCAGTATTTT CASSLGYTQYF
. TRBJ2-5 TRBV27 . . CASQLAFGAAQETQYF
TRBD2 TRBJ2-5 TRBV29-1 . TGCAGCGCGACCGGGACTAGCTCCAAAGAGACCCAGTACTTC CSATGTSSKETQYF
TRBD1 TRBJ1-2 TRBV5-1 . TGCGCCAGCAGCTTGGGGGACAGGGGGCTTAACTATGGCTACACCTTC CASSLGDRGLNYGYTF
TRBD2 TRBJ2-5 TRBV6-1 . TGTGCCAGCAGTGATGGGACTAGCGGGGGCCTCAATGAGCAGTACTTC CASSDGTSGGLNEQYF
. TRBJ1-3 TRBV7-3 . TGTGCCAGCAGCTTAATGGGCTCTGGAAACACCATATATTTT CASSLMGSGNTIYF
. TRBJ1-5 TRBV6-6 . TGTGCCAGCAGTTACAGCGGGACTTCCAATCAGCCCCAGCATTTT CASSYSGTSNQPQHF
TRBD1 TRBJ1-6 TRBV20-1 . TGCAGTGCCCGAGGACAGGGGGCTAATTCACCCCTCCACTTT CSARGQGANSPLHF
. TRBJ2-1 TRBV3-1 . TGTGCCAGCAGCATTAAGCCAAACTCCTACAATGAGCAGTTCTTC CASSIKPNSYNEQFF
TRBD2 TRBJ2-7 TRBV2 . TGTGCCAGCAGTGGCAAAGCGGGGAATTACTACGAGCAGTACTTC CASSGKAGNYYEQYF
. TRBJ2-1 TRBV6-4 few TGTGCCAGCAGTGTCGACACTGACGGCTATGAGCAGTTCTTC CASSVDTDGYEQFF
TRBD2 TRBJ2-3 TRBV10-3 few TGTGCCACCATAGCGGGAGGCTACACAGATACGCAGTATTTT CATIAGGYTDTQYF
TRBD2 TRBJ2-7 TRBV12-3/TRBV12-4 many TGTGCCAGCAGTTCTCGACTAGCGGGGGTGTTGGACGAGCAGTACTTC CASSSRLAGVLDEQYF
. TRBJ1-1 TRBV29-1 few TGCAGCGGCGGGTACACTGAAGCTTTCTTT CSGGYTEAFF
. TRBJ2-5 TRBV6-6 . TGTGCCAGCAGTTACTCCTCTTGGGAGACCCAGTACTTC CASSYSSWETQYF
. TRBJ2-5 TRBV28 . TGTGCCAGCAGTGTTTGGACAGAAGAGACCCAGTACTTC CASSVWTEETQYF
. TRBJ2-1 TRBV14 . TGTGCCAGCAGCGAACAGGGACACCGTCGCCGCAATGTGCAGTTCTTC CASSEQGHRRRNVQFF
. TRBJ2-7 TRBV27 . TGTGCCAGCAGTCCTAGCGGACAGCGCTACGAGCAGTACTTC CASSPSGQRYEQYF
TRBD2 TRBJ2-7 TRBV12-3/TRBV12-4 . TGTGCCAGCAGTCGCCGGACTAGCGTCGACGAGCAGTACTTC CASSRRTSVDEQYF
TRBD2 TRBJ2-7 TRBV7-2 . TGTGCCAGCAGTTTTACTAGCGGGGGGGCAGGGCCCAATGAGCAGTACTTC CASSFTSGGAGPNEQYF
. TRBJ2-1 TRBV30 . TGTGCCTGGAGTCGAAGCGGGTCCTACAATGAGCAGTTCTTC CAWSRSGSYNEQFF
. TRBJ2-1 TRBV7-2 . TGTGCCGGCAGCTTGACTAGTCGCTACAATGAGCAGTTCTTC CAGSLTSRYNEQFF
TRBD1 TRBJ1-2 TRBV18 . TGTGCCAGCTCACCGGACGTCACAGGGGGAAGCAACTATGGCTACACCTTC CASSPDVTGGSNYGYTF
. TRBJ2-3 TRBV7-6 . TGTGCCAGCAGCCCTCACTCTTTAACTCGCACAGACACGCAGTATTTT CASSPHSLTRTDTQYF
. TRBJ2-7 TRBV21-1 . TGTGCCAGCAGCAAAAGGAGACTAGCGGGGAACTCCTACGAGCAGTACTTC CASSKRRLAGNSYEQYF
. TRBJ2-3 TRBV29-1 . TGCAGCGTGCAGGACGGGCTTGAAACAGATACGCAGTATTTT CSVQDGLETDTQYF
TRBD1 TRBJ1-6 TRBV6-1 . TGTGCCAGCAGACGATCGGGACAGGGAAGTAATTCACCCCTCCACTTT CASRRSGQGSNSPLHF
. TRBJ1-4 TRBV4-1 . TGCGCCAGCAGCCATGAAAGGGGCTTAAATGAAAAACTGTTTTTT CASSHERGLNEKLFF
. TRBJ1-1 TRBV20-1 few TGCAGTGCTAGGTGGTCGGGGGGTAGGACTGAAGCTTTCTTT CSARWSGGRTEAFF
. TRBJ2-3 TRBV6-1 few TGTGCCAGCAGTGAACAACCGGGACCCACCGGAGATACGCAGTATTTT CASSEQPGPTGDTQYF
TRBD1 TRBJ2-7 TRBV7-2 many TGTGCCACCGGACAGGGGGCTTACGAGCAGTACTTC CATGQGAYEQYF
. TRBJ2-5 TRBV11-2 few TGTGCCAGCAGCTACCCTGGGGGCGCCGAGACCCAGTACTTC CASSYPGGAETQYF
TRBD2 TRBJ2-7 TRBV6-5 . TGTGCCAGCAGGACCTTACCCCCGACTAGCTTTCAGTACTTC CASRTLPPTSFQYF
. TRBJ1-5 TRBV19 . TGTGCCAGTAGAATGAGGCAGCGCAATCAGCCCCAGCATTTT CASRMRQRNQPQHF
TRBD2 TRBJ2-7 TRBV11-2 . TGTGCCAGCAGCTTAGTCTTGGCCATAGCGGGTCGCGAGCAGTACTTC CASSLVLAIAGREQYF
TRBD2 TRBJ2-7 TRBV11-2 . TGTGCCAGCAGCCCCGGGACTAGCGACGAGCAGTACTTC CASSPGTSDEQYF
. TRBJ1-1 TRBV5-1 few TGCGCCAGCAGCAGAATGATGAACACTGAAGCTTTCTTT CASSRMMNTEAFF
. TRBJ1-1 TRBV28 . TGTGCCAGCAGGTCCAATCGAGGGCCGGCGACTGAAGCTTTCTTT CASRSNRGPATEAFF
TRBD2 TRBJ2-1 TRBV4-1 . TGCGCCAGCAGCCGAGGGGATAGCGGGATCTACAATGTGCAGTTCTTC CASSRGDSGIYNVQFF
TRBD2 TRBJ2-3 TRBV10-3 . TGTGCCATCAGTGCCCTTCCGGGACTAGTGGACTTATCAGATACGCAGTATTTT CAISALPGLVDLSDTQYF
TRBD1 TRBJ1-6 TRBV10-3 few TGTGCCATCAGTGGGGGACAGGGAGGCGATTCACCCCTCCACTTT CAISGGQGGDSPLHF
. TRBJ1-5 TRBV20-1 many TGCAGTGCTAGAGATGCCAGGGAGGGTCAGCCCCAGCATTTT CSARDAREGQPQHF
TRBD2 TRBJ2-1 TRBV5-1 . TGCGCCAGCAGCTTGCTTTCGGGGGGGCCGTTTTACAATGAGCAGTTCTTC CASSLLSGGPFYNEQFF
. TRBJ2-2 TRBV20-1 once TGCAGTGCGACCACGAGGGAAACAAACACCGGGGAGCTGTTTTTT CSATTRETNTGELFF
. TRBJ2-7 TRBV21-1 few TGTGCCAGCAGCAACCCGGGCAGGCTTCGATACGAGCAGTACTTC CASSNPGRLRYEQYF
TRBD1 TRBJ2-7 TRBV3-1 . TGTGCCAGCAACGAAAGACAGGGACGTGGCTACGAGCAGTACTTC CASNERQGRGYEQYF
TRBD2 TRBJ2-1 TRBV7-9 many TGTGCCAGCTTCACGTCTGCTAGCGGAAACAATGAGCAGTTCTTC CASFTSASGNNEQFF
TRBD1 TRBJ1-1 TRBV5-1 . TGCGCCAGCAGCCGTACAGGGGTCACTGAAGCTTTCTTT CASSRTGVTEAFF
. TRBJ2-3 TRBV7-8 . TGTGCCAGCAGCCCTCGGACCTTGAACACAGATACGCAGTATTTT CASSPRTLNTDTQYF
TRBD2 TRBJ2-3 TRBV7-3 . TGTGCCAGCAGCTTAAGCAGCGGGGGGAATTCAGATACGCAGTATTTT CASSLSSGGNSDTQYF
. TRBJ1-1 TRBV25-1 . TGTGCCAGCAGTGAATCCCCCCTCCGGGCTCGGGACACTGAAGCTTTCTTT CASSESPLRARDTEAFF
TRBD2 TRBJ2-7 TRBV28 once TGTGCCAGCAGTTTGGGTAGCGGGAGGGTCCACGAGCAGTACTTC CASSLGSGRVHEQYF
. TRBJ1-2 TRBV28 once TGTGCCAGCAGGATGGTAGGGACATCCGAAAGGGCTAACTATGGCTACACCTTC CASRMVGTSERANYGYTF
TRBD1 TRBJ2-3 TRBV20-1 few TGCAGTGCGACGGGGACAGGGGGCCAGTATACGCAGTATTTT CSATGTGGQYTQYF